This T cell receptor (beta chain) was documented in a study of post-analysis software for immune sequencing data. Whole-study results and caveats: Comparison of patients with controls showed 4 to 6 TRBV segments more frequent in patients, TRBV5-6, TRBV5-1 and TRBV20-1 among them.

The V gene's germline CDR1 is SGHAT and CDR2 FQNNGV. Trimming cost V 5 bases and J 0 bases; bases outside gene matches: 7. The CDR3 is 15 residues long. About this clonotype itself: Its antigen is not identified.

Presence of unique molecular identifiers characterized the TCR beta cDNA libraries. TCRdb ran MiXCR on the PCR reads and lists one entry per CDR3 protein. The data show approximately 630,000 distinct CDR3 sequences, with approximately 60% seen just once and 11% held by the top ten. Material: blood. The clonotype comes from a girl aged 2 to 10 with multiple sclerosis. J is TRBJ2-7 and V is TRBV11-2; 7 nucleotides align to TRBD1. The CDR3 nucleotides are TGTGCCAGCAGCGGCCCCCGGGACAGCTCCTACGAGCAGTACTTC. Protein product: CASSGPRDSSYEQYF.